This T cell receptor beta chain appears in the sequencing data of a study of T-cell memory formation after mild COVID-19. Study-level results: Memory cells collected pre-infection included some clones that later responded, suggesting cross-reactive memory joined. Proof of SARS-CoV-2 specificity was absent for the second-wave clones that crested on day 37. While clones contracting from day 15 to 85 were balanced between CD4 and CD8, later expanders leaned CD4+. Contracting CD4+ clones sat mainly in CM and EM; CD8+ in EMRA.

TCRdb re-derived calls from the 5' RACE reads in MiXCR, one entry per CDR3 protein. The repertoire holds around 420,000 distinct CDR3 sequences, with roughly 26% as singletons. This clonotype was seen more than once but under ten times. As yet, its antigen is unknown. The CDR3 is made up of 15 amino acids. CDR1 is SEHNR, CDR2 FQNEAQ, per germline (reference sequence). Trimming cost V 6 bases and J 1 base, with 15 bases left between them. This sequence was found in an adult woman who had mild COVID-19 (a few samples of this study predate the infection). Cell type and time point are not known. The sequenced sample was PBMCs or a T cell subset sorted from them (not recorded which). This sequence joins TRBV7-9 and TRBJ1-2; tentatively, D is TRBD1 (5 bases). Here the CDR3 reads CASSPGRGNNYGYTF. In DNA form, the CDR3 reads TGTGCCAGCAGTCCGGGAAGGGGCAATAACTATGGCTACACCTTC.